Each of the 16 T cell receptor beta chains below was sequenced from the same sample in a study of T cell responses to AZD1222 COVID-19 vaccine. Method: immunoSEQ multiplex PCR; TCRdb's copy keeps in-frame clones and lacks some. In the table there are about 150,000 clones, around 90% of which are singletons. Sequenced here: peripheral blood, sampled 28 days after the second AZD1222 dose. These receptors were obtained from an adult who received the AZD1222 COVID-19 vaccine.

J is TRBJ2-4 and V is TRBV19; D not certain. This CDR3 has 17 amino acids. V was clipped by 1 base and J by 3 bases, with 16 bases between them. CDR1 LNHDA and CDR2 SQIVND come from the germline V gene (reference sequence). The CDR3 spells CASSIVRLQPDKNIQYF. CDR3 nucleotides: TGTGCCAGTAGTATAGTTCGACTCCAGCCGGACAAAAACATTCAGTACTTC. The complete variable domain, with remaining parts taken from reference TRBV19 and TRBJ2-4, reads DGGITQSPKYLFRKEGQNVTLSCEQNLNHDAMYWYRQDPGQGLRLIYYSQIVNDFQKGDIAEGYSVSREKKESFPLTVTSAQKNPTAFYLCASSIVRLQPDKNIQYFGAGTRLSVL.

This clone was counted a few times. V gene TRBV7-9 combines with J gene TRBJ1-1; TRBD1 matches 7 bases. This CDR3 contains 15 residues. The trim removed 5 bases at V and 1 base at J, leaving 7 bases unmatched. The V gene's germline CDR1 is SEHNR and CDR2 FQNEAQ (reference sequence). CDR3 sequence (DNA): TGTGCCAGCAGCCCCCCAACAGGGGCGAACACTGAAGCTTTCTTT. It specifies CASSPPTGANTEAFF.

The V and J genes are TRBV3-1 (or the pseudogene TRBV3-2) and TRBJ1-5; D uncertain. Germline assignment: CDR1 LGHDT and CDR2 YNNKEL (reference sequence). Trimming removed 4 bases from V and 6 bases from J, with 10 bases in between. The CDR3 totals 13 residues. CDR3 residues: CASSPGMSQPQHF. The CDR3 DNA follows: TGTGCCAGCAGCCCTGGGATGAGTCAGCCCCAGCATTTT.

The chain employs TRBV7-2 and TRBJ2-5; tentatively, D is TRBD1 (7 bases). Germline CDR1 is SGHTA and CDR2 is FQGNSA. The CDR3 contains 13 residues. The V gene lost 5 bases and the J gene lost 7 bases, with 14 bases spanning the gap. The DNA for the CDR3 is TGTGCCAGCAGCCCCCGACAGGGAGGGACCCAGTACTTC. This translates into CASSPRQGGTQYF.

The V gene is TRBV5-1, the J gene TRBJ1-2; D ambiguous. The V and J ends lost 2 bases and 2 bases respectively, with 13 bases between them. Looked up from germline, CDR1 is SGHRS and CDR2 is YFSETQ. The CDR3 extends over 15 amino acids. CDR3 region: CASSFIAGSNYGYTF. CDR3 in DNA: TGCGCCAGCAGCTTCATAGCGGGGTCCAACTATGGCTACACCTTC.

V gene TRBV4-1 combines with J gene TRBJ2-3; D unresolved. The V and J ends lost 0 bases and 1 base respectively, with 17 bases between them. The CDR3 is 18 residues long. Germline V gene sequence: CDR1 MGHRA, CDR2 YSYEKL. The CDR3 DNA is TGCGCCAGCAGCCAAGACGGCCGACTCCCGGTGCGCACAGATACGCAGTATTTT. Residues: CASSQDGRLPVRTDTQYF.

The J gene is TRBJ1-3, the V gene TRBV7-2; TRBD1 might be the D (6 bases). Germline CDR1 reads SGHTA; CDR2 reads FQGNSA. The V end was cut by 1 base, the J end by 4 bases, with 14 bases between. CDR3 size: 16 residues. This chain's CDR3 is CASSLEGHYSGNTIYF. CDR3 nucleotide sequence: TGTGCCAGCAGCTTAGAGGGACATTATTCCGGAAACACCATATATTTT.

The chain uses TRBV6-5 and TRBJ1-2; D unresolved. Trimming left V 6 bases short and J 1 base short, with 12 bases between. From germline, CDR1 is MNHEY and CDR2 SVGAGI. The CDR3 extends over 14 amino acids. CDR3 protein: CASSAYEGNYGYTF. In DNA form, the CDR3 reads TGTGCCAGCAGCGCTTACGAGGGTAACTATGGCTACACCTTC.

This chain joins TRBV7-2 and TRBJ1-2; maybe TRBD1 (5 bases). V lost 1 base, J lost 6 bases, and 9 bases lay in between. Looked up from germline, CDR1 is SGHTA and CDR2 is FQGNSA. This CDR3 contains 13 residues. The CDR3 DNA sequence: TGTGCCAGCAGCTTAGTAGGGGTGAATGGCTACACCTTC. Residues: CASSLVGVNGYTF.

V and J are TRBV5-1 and TRBJ2-1; D remains ambiguous. This CDR3 has 15 residues. V lost 4 bases to trimming and J lost 0 bases, with 11 bases between them. Germline CDR1 and CDR2: SGHRS and YFSETQ. The chain's CDR3 is CASSQTHDSYNEQFF. The CDR3 nucleotides are TGCGCCAGCAGCCAGACCCACGACTCCTACAATGAGCAGTTCTTC.

The V and J genes are TRBV11-3 and TRBJ2-2; D is uncertain. CDR1 and CDR2 (germline): SGHNT, YENEEA. This CDR3 is 13 amino acids long. The V end was cut by 3 bases, the J end by 6 bases, with 8 bases between. In DNA form, the CDR3 reads TGTGCCAGCAGCTTCAGAGACCCCGGGGAGCTGTTTTTT. Its translation: CASSFRDPGELFF.

The CDR3 bases are TGTGCCAGTAGTCCCGGACAGGATACGCAGTATTTT. Its protein product is CASSPGQDTQYF. This chain joins TRBV19 and TRBJ2-3, with D possibly being TRBD1 (6 bases). V was trimmed by 5 bases and J by 6 bases, leaving 9 bases between them. This CDR3 region has 12 residues. Germline V CDR1 and CDR2: LNHDA, SQIVND (reference sequence).

J is TRBJ2-3 and V is TRBV9; 8 positions agree with TRBD2. Per germline, CDR1 SGDLS and CDR2 YYNGEE. The CDR3 runs to 16 residues. V lost 3 bases to trimming and J lost 5 bases; unmatched junction nucleotides: 11. The CDR3 DNA reads TGTGCCAGCAGCGCCGAGGGTGGCGGGGGGATAGATACGCAGTATTTT. Translation: CASSAEGGGGIDTQYF.

The chain is built from TRBV6-4 and TRBJ1-4; unclear D gene. Germline CDR1 and CDR2: MRHNA and SNTAGT. V was shortened by 2 bases and J by 5 bases, with 18 bases between the two germline ends. The CDR3 length is 17 residues. The CDR3 protein is CASSDPGWEEENEKLFF. Written as DNA, the CDR3 is TGTGCCAGCAGTGACCCCGGATGGGAAGAAGAAAATGAAAAACTGTTTTTT.

The chain has TRBV9 and TRBJ1-2; D is uncertain. Germline V gives CDR1 SGDLS, CDR2 YYNGEE. This CDR3 comprises 13 residues. Between the trimmed V and J ends, which lost 0 bases and 7 bases, there was a span of 10 bases. DNA of the CDR3: TGTGCCAGCAGCGTAGTCCCCGAGGGTGGCTACACCTTC. It yields the protein CASSVVPEGGYTF.

In this sample, this clone turned up once. The chain carries TRBV7-4 and TRBJ2-5, with D unresolved. V dropped 5 bases and J dropped 1 base, with 8 bases sitting between them. CDR1 is SGHVT and CDR2 is SQSDAQ in the germline V gene. This CDR3 region has 13 residues. The CDR3 is CASSLGTQETQYF. CDR3 DNA: TGTGCCAGCAGCCTCGGCACCCAAGAGACCCAGTACTTC.